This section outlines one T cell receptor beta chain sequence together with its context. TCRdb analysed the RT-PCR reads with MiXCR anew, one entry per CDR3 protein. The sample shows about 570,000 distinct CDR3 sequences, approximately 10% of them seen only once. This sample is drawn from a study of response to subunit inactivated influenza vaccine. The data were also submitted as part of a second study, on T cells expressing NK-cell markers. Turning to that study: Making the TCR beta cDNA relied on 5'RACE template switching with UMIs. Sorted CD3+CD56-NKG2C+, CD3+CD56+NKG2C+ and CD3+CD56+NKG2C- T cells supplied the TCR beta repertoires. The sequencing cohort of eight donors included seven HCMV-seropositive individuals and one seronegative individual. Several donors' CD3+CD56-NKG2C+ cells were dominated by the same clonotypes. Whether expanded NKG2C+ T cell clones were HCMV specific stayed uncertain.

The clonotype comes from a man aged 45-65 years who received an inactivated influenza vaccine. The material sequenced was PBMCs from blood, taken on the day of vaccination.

DNA of the CDR3: TGTGCCAGCAGCTTAGCAGGGAACAATCAGCCCCAGCATTTT. This codes for CASSLAGNNQPQHF. J is TRBJ1-5 and V is TRBV7-2; no definite D call. Germline V CDR1 and CDR2: SGHTA, FQGNSA. This CDR3 has 14 amino acids. Between the trimmed V and J ends, which lost 0 bases and 3 bases, there was a span of 6 bases.